This is a list of T cell receptor beta chains from one sample in a study of CD8 T cells in Susac syndrome. TCRdb itself ran the immunoSEQ multiplex PCR reads through MiXCR, one entry per CDR3 protein. The sample lists 250,000 to 350,000 distinct CDR3 sequences; roughly nine tenths were seen once. The sequenced sample was CD4+ T cells from PBMCs. The receptors come from a human donor with multiple sclerosis. Both conserved end residues are part of each CDR3. A D gene is named only where the DNA matches it firmly. For some rows the clone size is stated as once, few or many, or as a class when expanded; others skip it.

d_call	v_call	clone_size	j_call	cdr3_length	cdr3_nt	cdr3_aa
TRBD2	TRBV13	-	TRBJ2-1	18	TGTGCCAGCAGCTTAGAAGGGACTAGCGGGGGCCATTTCAATGAGCAGTTCTTC	CASSLEGTSGGHFNEQFF
-	TRBV4-2	-	TRBJ2-1	19	TGTGCCAGCAGCCAGACCCAATTATCTAGCGTTAGCTCCTACAATGAGCAGTTCTTC	CASSQTQLSSVSSYNEQFF
-	TRBV20-1	-	TRBJ1-1	11	TGCAGTGCTAGCGGGAACACTGAAGCTTTCTTT	CSASGNTEAFF
TRBD2	TRBV6-2/TRBV6-3	-	TRBJ2-1	13	TGTGCCAGCAGCCCAAGCCGAAGCGGGAGTATGTTCTTC	CASSPSRSGSMFF
-	TRBV5-1	-	TRBJ1-1	13	TGCGCCAGCAGCTTGAATCAGGGAACTGAAGCTTTCTTT	CASSLNQGTEAFF
TRBD2	TRBV20-1	-	TRBJ2-1	17	TGCAGTGCCTCCGGACTAGCGGGGGGACCTTTCTACAATGAGCAGTTCTTC	CSASGLAGGPFYNEQFF
-	TRBV4-2	-	TRBJ2-2	15	TGTGCCAGCAGCCAAGATCGGAGGGGTACCGGGGAGCTGTTTTTT	CASSQDRRGTGELFF
-	TRBV6-5	-	TRBJ1-3	15	TGTGCCAGCAGTTCCCGTGGAGGGGCTGGAAACACCATATATTTT	CASSSRGGAGNTIYF
-	TRBV7-3	-	TRBJ1-2	13	TGTGCCAGCAGCTTAACACGTCAGGGCTCTCTCACCTTC	CASSLTRQGSLTF
-	TRBV29-1	-	TRBJ1-1	15	TGCAGCGTTGGAGAGAGCGACCCTGGGAACACTGAAGCTTTCTTT	CSVGESDPGNTEAFF
TRBD1	TRBV2	-	TRBJ1-1	14	TGTGCCAGCTTTCGGACAGGACTGAACACTGAAGCTTTCTTT	CASFRTGLNTEAFF
-	TRBV7-8	-	TRBJ1-5	14	TGTGCCAGCAGCTTAGAGTTTAGAAATCAGCCCCAGCATTTT	CASSLEFRNQPQHF
-	TRBV5-1	-	TRBJ2-1	14	TGCGCCAGCAGCCCCGGACAGCCCTACAATGAGCAGTTCTTC	CASSPGQPYNEQFF
-	TRBV24-1	-	TRBJ2-5	16	TGTGCCACCAGTGATGCCCCCCGGGGGCCCGAAGAGACCCAGTACTTC	CATSDAPRGPEETQYF
TRBD1	TRBV7-2	-	TRBJ1-1	14	TGTGCCAGCAGCTTGCTGGGAGGGGGCGCTGAAGCTTTCTTT	CASSLLGGGAEAFF
-	TRBV9	once	TRBJ2-4	17	TGTGCCAGCAGCGCCTTTAGGGGCGGAGGGCTCAAAAACATTCAGTACTTC	CASSAFRGGGLKNIQYF
TRBD1	TRBV6-1	-	TRBJ2-7	15	TGTGCCAGCAGTGGATTGACAGGGTACGGCTACGAGCAGTACTTC	CASSGLTGYGYEQYF
TRBD1	TRBV13	once	TRBJ2-2	17	TGTGCCAGCAGCTTAATCTTGGACAGGGGGAACACCGGGGAGCTGTTTTTT	CASSLILDRGNTGELFF
-	TRBV20-1	-	TRBJ2-7	17	TGCAGTGCTGGCTCCGTGGGTCTGTCCAGGGGTGCCTACGAGCAGTACTTC	CSAGSVGLSRGAYEQYF
TRBD2	TRBV18	once	TRBJ2-5	15	TGTGCCAGCTCAGCACGGGGGGGGTACCAAGAGACCCAGTACTTC	CASSARGGYQETQYF